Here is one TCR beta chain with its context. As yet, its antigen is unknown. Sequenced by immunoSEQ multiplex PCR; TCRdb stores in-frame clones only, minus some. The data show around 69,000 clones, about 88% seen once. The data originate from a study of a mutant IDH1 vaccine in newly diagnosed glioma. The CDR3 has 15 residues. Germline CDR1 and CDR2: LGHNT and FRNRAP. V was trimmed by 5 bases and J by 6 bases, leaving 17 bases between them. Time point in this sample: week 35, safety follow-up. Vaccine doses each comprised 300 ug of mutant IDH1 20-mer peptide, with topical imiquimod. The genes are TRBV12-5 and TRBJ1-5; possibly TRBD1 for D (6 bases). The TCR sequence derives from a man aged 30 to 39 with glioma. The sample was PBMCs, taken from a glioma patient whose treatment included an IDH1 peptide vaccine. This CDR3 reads CASGNPNREGQPQHF. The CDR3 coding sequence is TGTGCTAGTGGTAACCCCAACAGGGAGGGTCAGCCCCAGCATTTT. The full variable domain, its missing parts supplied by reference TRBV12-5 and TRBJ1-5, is DARVTQTPRHKVTEMGQEVTMRCQPILGHNTVFWYRQTMMQGLELLAYFRNRAPLDDSGMPKDRFSAEMPDATLATLKIQPSEPRDSAVYFCASGNPNREGQPQHFGDGTRLSIL.